This T cell receptor (beta chain) was captured in a study of control samples from healthy donors and cancer patients. This CDR3 contains 18 residues. V lost 2 bases to trimming and J lost 1 base, with 17 bases between them. The germline V gene encodes CDR1 MNHEY and CDR2 SVGEGT. The repertoire was sequenced with immunoSEQ multiplex PCR; TCRdb's copy has only in-frame clones and lacks some. The sample has about 70,000 clones, more than 80% seen once. The source is a woman between 45 and 65 years old with lung cancer. The specimen sequenced was PBMCs. This rearrangement joins TRBV6-2 or TRBV6-3 to TRBJ2-2; the D is unclear. The CDR3 coding sequence is TGTGCCAGCAGTTACCTGAGAGTCGCAGGCTTGAACACCGGGGAGCTGTTTTTT. It translates to CASSYLRVAGLNTGELFF.